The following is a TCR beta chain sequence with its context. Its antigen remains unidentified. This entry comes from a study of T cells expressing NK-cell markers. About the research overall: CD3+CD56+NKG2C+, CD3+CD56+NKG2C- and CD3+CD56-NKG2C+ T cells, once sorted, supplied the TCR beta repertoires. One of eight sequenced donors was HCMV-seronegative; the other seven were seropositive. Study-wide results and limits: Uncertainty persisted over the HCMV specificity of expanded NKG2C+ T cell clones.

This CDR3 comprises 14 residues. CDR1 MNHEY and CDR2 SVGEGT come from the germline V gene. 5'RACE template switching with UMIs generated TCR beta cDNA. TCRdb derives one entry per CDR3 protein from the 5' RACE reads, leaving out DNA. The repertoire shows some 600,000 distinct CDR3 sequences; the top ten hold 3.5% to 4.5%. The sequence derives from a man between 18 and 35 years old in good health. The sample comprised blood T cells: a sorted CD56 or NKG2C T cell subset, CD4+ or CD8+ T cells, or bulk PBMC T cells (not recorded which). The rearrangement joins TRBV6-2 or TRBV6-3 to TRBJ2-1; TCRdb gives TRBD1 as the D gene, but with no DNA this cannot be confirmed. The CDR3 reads CASRGVPSYNEQFF.